This T cell receptor beta chain was captured by sequencing in a study of cytomegalovirus exposure and HLA in healthy donors. The PCR employed 60 Vbeta primers together with 13 Jbeta primers. TCRdb keeps only in-frame clones here, not all; method: immunoSEQ multiplex PCR. The table lists about 120,000 clones, 75% to 90% of them singletons. Comments on this clone: No antigen is known for it.

Study observations and caveats: In vitro work confirmed that a few CMV-associated chains recognize CMV antigens. Cytomegalovirus association was listed for around 170 TCR beta chains. At a 0.05 false discovery rate, a later analysis found 16,951 TCR beta sequences to be associated with HLA alleles.

The sequence was collected from a man aged 45-60 years in good health and CMV-seronegative. The sequencing input was PBMCs.

The CDR3 here is CASSYGGREATDTQYF. DNA of the CDR3: TGTGCCAGCAGTTACGGCGGCAGGGAAGCCACAGATACGCAGTATTTT. The genes are TRBV6-5 and TRBJ2-3; TRBD1 might be the D (5 bases). CDR1 is MNHEY, CDR2 SVGAGI, per germline. This CDR3 comprises 16 residues. Trimming pared 2 bases from V and 2 bases from J, leaving 14 bases between.